These T cell receptor beta chains were read from a single sample in a study of shared clonotypes between healthy human individuals. Sequenced by immunoSEQ multiplex PCR; TCRdb stores in-frame clones only, minus some. The sample gives hundreds of thousands of clones, approximately 96% of which show up once; 0.11% is in the top ten. The specimen sequenced was naive CD8+ T cells sorted from blood. The receptors here all came from a woman aged 30 to 39 in good health. CDR3s include the opening cysteine and the closing phenylalanine or tryptophan. Fields, in order: V gene, clone size, D gene, J gene, CDR3 protein, CDR3 DNA. The D gene is left open where the match is weak. Rows give clone size only sometimes, using once, few, many, or a class for an expanded clone.

TRBV5-1	NA	TRBD1	TRBJ2-7	CASSLGQGARVEQYF	TGCGCCAGCAGCTTGGGACAGGGGGCGAGGGTCGAGCAGTACTTC
TRBV5-6	once	TRBD1	TRBJ2-1	CASSWDRTYNEQFF	TGTGCCAGCAGCTGGGACAGGACCTACAATGAGCAGTTCTTC
TRBV11-2	once	NA	TRBJ1-1	CASSRTAITSYMNTEAFF	TGTGCCAGCAGCCGGACAGCGATAACCTCATACATGAACACTGAAGCTTTCTTT
TRBV27	NA	TRBD1	TRBJ2-7	CASSLGTGVSYEQYF	TGTGCCAGCAGTTTAGGGACAGGGGTTTCCTACGAGCAGTACTTC
TRBV2	NA	TRBD1	TRBJ2-7	CASSEGNRGQYEQYF	TGTGCCAGCAGTGAAGGGAACAGGGGGCAGTACGAGCAGTACTTC
TRBV7-9	NA	NA	TRBJ2-2	CASSFPRSPVNTGELFF	TGTGCCAGCAGCTTCCCACGCTCACCCGTAAACACCGGGGAGCTGTTTTTT
TRBV7-9	NA	TRBD1	TRBJ2-1	CASSLDGQGPNNEQFF	TGTGCCAGCAGCTTAGATGGACAGGGACCGAACAATGAGCAGTTCTTC
TRBV6-5	once	NA	TRBJ1-4	CASSYSRSSNEKLFF	TGTGCCAGCAGTTACTCGAGGAGTAGTAATGAAAAACTGTTTTTT
TRBV15	NA	TRBD2	TRBJ2-2	CATSIAGLAGTTGELFF	TGTGCCACCAGCATCGCCGGACTAGCGGGTACCACCGGGGAGCTGTTTTTT
TRBV19	NA	NA	TRBJ2-1	CASNWQGRPHEQFF	TGTGCCAGTAATTGGCAGGGGAGGCCTCATGAGCAGTTCTTC
TRBV19	NA	TRBD2	TRBJ2-1	CASSILGGGSYNEQFF	TGTGCCAGTAGTATATTAGGTGGCGGGAGCTACAATGAGCAGTTCTTC
TRBV28	NA	TRBD1	TRBJ2-7	CASSLRETGGNYEQYF	TGTGCCAGCAGTTTACGAGAGACAGGGGGGAACTACGAGCAGTACTTC
TRBV19	NA	NA	TRBJ2-3	CASSREGTPDTQYF	TGTGCCAGTAGTAGGGAGGGGACACCCGATACGCAGTATTTT
TRBV7-9	once	TRBD1	TRBJ2-7	CASSPQQGPVREQYF	TGTGCCAGCAGCCCGCAACAGGGGCCCGTACGCGAGCAGTACTTC
TRBV29-1	NA	TRBD2	TRBJ2-1	CSGGRSGLGGGPSYNEQFF	TGCAGCGGGGGACGGTCCGGACTTGGGGGAGGGCCGTCCTACAATGAGCAGTTCTTC
TRBV5-1	NA	TRBD2	TRBJ2-1	CASSLGPTSAYNEQFF	TGCGCCAGCAGCTTGGGGCCAACTAGCGCCTACAATGAGCAGTTCTTC
TRBV13	NA	TRBD1	TRBJ2-7	CASSLLKQGAYEQYF	TGTGCCAGCAGCCTACTTAAACAGGGGGCCTACGAGCAGTACTTC
TRBV6-5	NA	TRBD1	TRBJ2-3	CASSPRDRDADTQYF	TGTGCCAGCAGCCCCCGGGACAGGGACGCAGATACGCAGTATTTT
TRBV5-4	NA	NA	TRBJ1-4	CASSSTGHNEKLFF	TGTGCCAGCAGCTCCACAGGGCATAATGAAAAACTGTTTTTT
TRBV9	NA	TRBD2	TRBJ2-1	CASSLGLAGINEQFF	TGTGCCAGCAGCCTAGGACTAGCGGGAATCAATGAGCAGTTCTTC
TRBV13	NA	NA	TRBJ2-5	CASSLRQGETQYF	TGTGCCAGCAGCTTACGGCAGGGAGAGACCCAGTACTTC
TRBV28	NA	NA	TRBJ2-1	CASRRGQPEQFF	TGTGCCAGCAGGAGAGGACAGCCCGAGCAGTTCTTC
TRBV7-9	NA	NA	TRBJ2-7	CASSLVGRGTEQYF	TGTGCCAGCAGCTTAGTCGGGCGGGGCACCGAGCAGTACTTC